The 29 T cell receptor beta chains below come from one sample, sequenced in a study of T-cell memory formation after mild COVID-19 (dated by TCRdb to the early 2020s). Libraries were built with 5' RACE. This sample was sequenced with an Illumina NovaSeq 6000. In-frame beta chains were kept once TCRdb had trimmed the public reads at Q25 with fastp and called clones with MiXCR. Records with the same CDR3 protein are collapsed into one entry carrying the most frequent genes and DNA. Here the sample has about 200,000 distinct CDR3 sequences; 9.5% occur a single time. The ten largest clones capture around 3.4% of the sample. Material for sequencing was PBMCs or a T cell subset sorted from them (not recorded which). The receptor source for this set is a man aged 18 to 35 who had mild COVID-19 (a few samples of this study predate the infection). The sample titles of this study are shuffled in the database, so cell type and time point are left out; the donor was told from shared clones.

V and J are TRBV4-2 and TRBJ1-2; 8 bases are a match to TRBD1. Losses at the gene ends were 0 bases for V and 7 bases for J; bases not matched to a gene: 7. Germline CDR1 reads LGHNA; CDR2 reads YNFKEQ. This CDR3 spans 15 amino acids. CDR3 in amino acids: CASSQDIRQGAGYTF. The CDR3 nucleotides read TGTGCCAGCAGCCAAGACATCCGGCAGGGGGCTGGCTACACCTTC.

In DNA form, the CDR3 reads TGCAGTGCTAGAGACCCAAAACAGGGCCAAGCACAGCCCCAGCATTTT. Residues: CSARDPKQGQAQPQHF. This chain joins TRBV20-1 and TRBJ1-5; TRBD1 might be the D (6 bases). This CDR3 is 16 amino acids long. The V and J ends lost 0 bases and 7 bases respectively, with 19 bases between them. Looked up from germline, CDR1 is DFQATT and CDR2 is SNEGSKA (reference sequence).

This clonotype turned up a few times. The chain links TRBV11-3 to TRBJ2-2, with D perhaps being TRBD1 or TRBD2 (6 bases each). V lost 2 bases and J lost 6, with 10 bases in between. Germline V CDR1 and CDR2: SGHNT, YENEEA. The CDR3 totals 14 residues. The CDR3 DNA sequence: TGTGCCAGCAGCTTACACAGGGAGGCCGGGGAGCTGTTTTTT. Translation gives CASSLHREAGELFF. Based on the CDR3 plus reference TRBV11-3 and TRBJ2-2, the full variable domain is EAGVVQSPRYKIIEKKQPVAFWCNPISGHNTLYWYLQNLGQGPELLIRYENEEAVDDSQLPKDRFSAERLKGVDSTLKIQPAELGDSAVYLCASSLHREAGELFFGEGSRLTVL.

The V and J genes are TRBV28 and TRBJ2-7, with TRBD1 as a possible D gene (8 bases). Trimming left V 6 bases short and J 2 bases short, with 11 bases between. Germline lookup yields CDR1 MDHEN and CDR2 SYDVKM. The CDR3 length is 13 residues. CDR3 residues: CASSTGGAYEQYF. DNA for the CDR3: TGTGCCAGCAGCACAGGGGGGGCCTACGAGCAGTACTTC.

This clonotype was counted a few times. The chain recombines TRBV7-2 with TRBJ2-1; 9 bases fit TRBD2. The CDR3 loop spans 16 amino acids. The V and J ends lost 4 bases and 7 bases, in that order; junction bases with no gene match: 11. Germline V lookup: CDR1 SGHTA, CDR2 FQGNSA. DNA for the CDR3: TGTGCCAGCAGCTCCCCGGCGGGGGGGCGAGGGAATGAGCAGTTCTTC. It yields the protein CASSSPAGGRGNEQFF.

This clonotype was observed many times. The chain is built from TRBV20-1 and TRBJ1-5, with a tentative D call TRBD1 (5 bases). Per germline, CDR1 DFQATT and CDR2 SNEGSKA (reference sequence). V was trimmed by 5 bases and J by 2 bases, leaving 13 bases between them. The length of the CDR3 is 14 residues. The CDR3 here is CSAPRGAGNQPQHF. For the CDR3, the DNA is TGCAGTGCTCCTCGGGGCGCGGGCAATCAGCCCCAGCATTTT.

There are a few counts of this clonotype. V gene TRBV6-5 combines with J gene TRBJ1-1, with 7 bases aligning to TRBD1. Germline V gene data show CDR1 as MNHEY and CDR2 as SVGAGI. The length of the CDR3 is 16 residues. With 5 bases clipped from V and 5 bases from J, the junction kept 14 bases outside the gene matches. The DNA for the CDR3 is TGTGCCAGCAGTCCTACCGAACAGGGGCTGGGGACTGAAGCTTTCTTT. This translates into CASSPTEQGLGTEAFF.

Many counts were recorded for this clonotype. The chain uses TRBV6-6 and TRBJ1-4; perhaps TRBD1 as D (6 bases). The CDR3 has 18 residues. CDR1 is MNHNY and CDR2 is SVGAGI in the germline V gene (reference sequence). V lost 7 bases, J lost 0 bases, and 21 bases lay in between. The CDR3 nucleotides read TGTGCCAGCACTCCGTGGGGGCACCTAGTTGCAACTAATGAAAAACTGTTTTTT. Its protein product is CASTPWGHLVATNEKLFF.

This sequence joins TRBV9 and TRBJ2-2, with 8 positions matching TRBD1. There are 17 residues in the CDR3. V dropped 3 bases and J dropped 4; count of bases not matched to a gene: 11. Germline V gene sequence: CDR1 SGDLS, CDR2 YYNGEE. The CDR3 reads CASSANSGQGATGELFF. CDR3 in DNA: TGTGCCAGCAGCGCAAATAGTGGGCAGGGGGCCACCGGGGAGCTGTTTTTT.

This clonotype was found a few times. The V call is TRBV20-1, the J call TRBJ2-5; TRBD2 is a possible D gene (5 bases). The germline V and J ends were trimmed by 0 bases and 5 bases, with 10 bases remaining between them. CDR1 is DFQATT, CDR2 SNEGSKA, per germline (reference sequence). This CDR3 is 13 amino acids long. The CDR3 here is CSARDLGLETQYF. CDR3 in DNA: TGCAGTGCTAGAGATCTCGGACTGGAGACCCAGTACTTC.

The chain couples TRBV2 to TRBJ2-4; 8 bases are a match to TRBD1. This CDR3 spans 12 amino acids. The germline gives CDR1 SNHLY, CDR2 FYNNEI. The J segment lost 9 bases and the V segment lost 5 bases, leaving 3 bases of the junction unmatched. For the CDR3, the DNA is TGTGCCAGCAGTCGACAGGGGATCATTCAGTACTTC. It codes for CASSRQGIIQYF.

The table lists this clonotype with a few counts. The V call is TRBV18, the J call TRBJ1-1; D ambiguous. Per the germline V gene, CDR1 is KGHSH and CDR2 is LQKENI. This CDR3 comprises 15 residues. V dropped 3 bases and J dropped 1 base, with 12 bases sitting between them. The CDR3, as DNA: TGTGCCAGCTCACCCCGGTTAGAGGCGAACACTGAAGCTTTCTTT. It yields the protein CASSPRLEANTEAFF.

The chain recombines TRBV7-2 with TRBJ2-7; 10 bases are a match to TRBD2. Germline CDR1 is SGHTA and CDR2 is FQGNSA. The trim removed 2 bases at V and 5 bases at J, leaving 9 bases unmatched. The CDR3 has 16 amino acids. The CDR3 region is CASSLWPQRGGNEQYF. DNA of the CDR3: TGTGCCAGCAGCTTATGGCCCCAGCGGGGGGGTAACGAGCAGTACTTC.

The table lists this clonotype with a few counts. The chain recombines TRBV20-1 with TRBJ2-1, with 8 bases matching TRBD2. The length of the CDR3 is 16 residues. V gave up 0 bases and J gave up 1 base; unmatched junction bases: 5. Germline values: CDR1 DFQATT, CDR2 SNEGSKA (reference sequence). Here the CDR3 reads CSARDSGGASYNEQFF. As DNA, the CDR3 is TGCAGTGCTAGAGACAGCGGGGGAGCTTCCTACAATGAGCAGTTCTTC.

This clonotype was seen ten or more times. This chain connects TRBV4-3 to TRBJ1-4; 10 bases fit TRBD1. V lost 0 bases, J lost 6 bases, and 10 bases stayed unmatched. The CDR3 length is 18 residues. Germline assignment: CDR1 LGHNA and CDR2 YSLEER. Here the CDR3 reads CASSQEGPGQGNDEKLFF. DNA for the CDR3: TGCGCCAGCAGCCAAGAAGGACCGGGACAGGGGAATGATGAAAAACTGTTTTTT.

This clonotype was seen many times. J is TRBJ1-2 and V is TRBV29-1; D ambiguous. Germline CDR1 and CDR2: SQVTM and ANQGSEA. The V and J ends lost 2 bases and 0 bases respectively, with 1 base between them. The CDR3 runs to 11 residues. CDR3 in amino acids: CSVETNYGYTF. The DNA of the CDR3 is TGCAGCGTTGAAACTAACTATGGCTACACCTTC.

Ten or more counts support this clonotype. The chain is built from TRBV10-3 and TRBJ2-1, with no clear D. The CDR3 spans 14 residues. Germline lookup yields CDR1 ENHRY and CDR2 SYGVKD. V gave up 3 bases and J gave up 12 bases, with 18 bases separating them. In nucleotides, the CDR3 is TGTGCCATCAGTGATGCCAGGAGTAACCTTTTGCAGTTCTTC. Protein sequence: CAISDARSNLLQFF.

This clonotype was seen many times. The chain uses TRBV30 and TRBJ2-1, with D perhaps being TRBD1 or TRBD2 (6 bases each). Trimming left V 0 bases short and J 15 bases short, with 12 bases between. Germline assignment: CDR1 GTSNPN and CDR2 SVGIG (reference sequence). The CDR3 covers 11 residues. The CDR3: CAWSVRGAAFF. The CDR3 DNA follows: TGTGCCTGGAGTGTAAGGGGGGCCGCGTTCTTC.

This clonotype was seen a few times. This chain joins TRBV29-1 and TRBJ1-2, with D perhaps TRBD1 (5 bases). The CDR3 totals 17 residues. Germline CDR1 reads SQVTM; CDR2 reads ANQGSEA. Trimming took off 0 bases at V and 4 bases at J, with 21 bases between the two ends. In DNA form, the CDR3 reads TGCAGCGTTGAAGAGAGACCCACAAAGACAGTTTCCTATGGCTACACCTTC. This translates into CSVEERPTKTVSYGYTF.

There are many counts of this clonotype. This rearrangement joins TRBV5-1 to TRBJ2-7, with 11 bases aligning to TRBD1. Germline V CDR1 and CDR2: SGHRS, YFSETQ. The CDR3 loop spans 14 amino acids. J was trimmed by 4 bases and V by 6 bases; bases with no gene match: 6. This chain's CDR3 is CASTRDRGGYEQYF. Written as DNA, the CDR3 is TGCGCCAGCACCCGGGACAGGGGGGGATACGAGCAGTACTTC.

The chain carries TRBV12-3 or TRBV12-4 and TRBJ1-6; D gene unclear. With 3 bases removed from V and 10 bases from J, the gap between germline ends came to 10 bases. The CDR3 runs to 13 residues. The CDR3 DNA reads TGTGCCAGCAGTTTTTATGAGGACTCACCCCTCCACTTT. Translated, it gives CASSFYEDSPLHF.

This clonotype was detected a few times. The rearrangement links TRBV4-1 to TRBJ2-5; 7 positions match TRBD1. V was clipped by 1 base and J by 5 bases; unmatched bases: 10. CDR3 size: 16 residues. The germline V gene encodes CDR1 MGHRA and CDR2 YSYEKL. DNA of the CDR3: TGCGCCAGCAGCCAAGTGGCGACAGGGTCTCAGGAGACCCAGTACTTC. Amino acids: CASSQVATGSQETQYF.

Ten or more counts support this clonotype. DNA of the CDR3: TGCAGCGTTGAACATGGGACCGACTATGGCTACACCTTC. It encodes CSVEHGTDYGYTF. This chain uses TRBV29-1 with TRBJ1-2; possibly TRBD1 for D (5 bases). V lost 2 bases to trimming and J lost 3 bases, with 10 bases between them. Germline values: CDR1 SQVTM, CDR2 ANQGSEA. This CDR3 comprises 13 residues.

V usage is TRBV5-1 and J usage is TRBJ2-5; D might be TRBD2 (6 bases). Deletions cut 3 bases from V and 3 bases from J, with 9 bases between. The CDR3 loop spans 13 amino acids. Germline CDR1 is SGHRS and CDR2 is YFSETQ. In DNA, the CDR3 is TGCGCCAGCAGCTCGACTAGAAAAGAGACCCAGTACTTC. Protein product: CASSSTRKETQYF.

This clonotype was seen a few times. The J gene is TRBJ2-3, the V gene TRBV5-1, with D unclear. CDR1 is SGHRS and CDR2 is YFSETQ in the germline V gene. There are 15 residues in the CDR3. Trimming took 2 bases from V and 2 from J, leaving 12 bases between them. The CDR3 nucleotides read TGCGCCAGCAGCTTAGGCGTCGGGCCCACAGATACGCAGTATTTT. Protein sequence: CASSLGVGPTDTQYF.

This clonotype was counted a few times. The chain combines TRBV30 with TRBJ1-5, with D perhaps matching TRBD1 (6 bases). The CDR3 extends over 15 amino acids. V was cut by 0 bases and J by 0 bases, with 9 bases left in between. CDR1 GTSNPN and CDR2 SVGIG come from the germline V gene (reference sequence). Here the CDR3 DNA reads TGTGCCTGGAGTGTAGGGGGGAATAGCAATCAGCCCCAGCATTTT. Its translation: CAWSVGGNSNQPQHF.

The chain couples TRBV6-2 or TRBV6-3 to TRBJ2-7; possible D gene TRBD1, 5 bases. The CDR3 consists of 15 residues. With 4 bases removed from V and 0 bases from J, the gap between germline ends came to 13 bases. CDR1 and CDR2 (germline): MNHEY, SVGEGT. The CDR3 region has the DNA TGTGCCAGCAGTTTTCAGGGATCGTCCTCCTACGAGCAGTACTTC. Translation gives CASSFQGSSSYEQYF.

The chain recombines TRBV7-2 with TRBJ1-4; 9 bases line up with TRBD1. With 6 bases clipped from V and 8 bases from J, the junction kept 10 bases outside the gene matches. Germline V gene sequence: CDR1 SGHTA, CDR2 FQGNSA. The CDR3 loop spans 15 amino acids. The CDR3 region has the DNA TGTGCCAGCAGTGGGAAGACAGGGGGATGGGAAAAACTGTTTTTT. Its translation: CASSGKTGGWEKLFF.

The chain joins TRBV11-2 to TRBJ2-5; TRBD2 matches 8 bases. CDR1 is SGHAT and CDR2 is FQNNGV in the germline V gene. The CDR3 covers 14 residues. The V gene end was trimmed by 3 bases and the J gene end by 7 bases; junction bases not matched to a gene: 7. The CDR3 bases are TGTGCCAGCAGCTTCACTAGCGGTGATGTGACCCAGTACTTC. Protein: CASSFTSGDVTQYF.